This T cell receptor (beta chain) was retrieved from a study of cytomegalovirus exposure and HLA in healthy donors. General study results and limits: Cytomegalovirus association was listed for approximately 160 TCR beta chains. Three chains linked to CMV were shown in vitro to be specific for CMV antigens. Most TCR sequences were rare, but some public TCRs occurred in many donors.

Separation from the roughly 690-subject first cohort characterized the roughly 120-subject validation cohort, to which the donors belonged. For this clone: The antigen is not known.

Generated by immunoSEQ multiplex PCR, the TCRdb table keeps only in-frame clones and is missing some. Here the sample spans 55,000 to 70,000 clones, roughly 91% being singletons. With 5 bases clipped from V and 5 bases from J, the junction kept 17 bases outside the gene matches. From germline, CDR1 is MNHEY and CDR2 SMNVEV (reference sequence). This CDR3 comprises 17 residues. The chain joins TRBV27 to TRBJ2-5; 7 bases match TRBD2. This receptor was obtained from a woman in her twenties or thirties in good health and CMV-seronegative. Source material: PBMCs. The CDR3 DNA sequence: TGTGCCAGCAGTCCTCTACTATGGGAGGGCCCCACGGAGACCCAGTACTTC. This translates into CASSPLLWEGPTETQYF.